These T cell receptor beta chains were read from a single sample in a study of blood T cell repertoires in COVID-19. Profiled with immunoSEQ multiplex PCR; TCRdb holds only in-frame clones, not every one. The table records 250,000 to 350,000 clones, around 88% of them present only once. The sequencing sample was made of peripheral blood. Every receptor here comes from a woman younger than 45 who had recovered from COVID-19. The CDR3 runs from the conserved cysteine through the conserved F or W. The order of the fields is D gene, clone size, J gene, V gene, CDR3 DNA, CDR3 protein. D genes are given only for firm matches. The listing skips clone size in some rows; elsewhere it reads once, few, many or a size class.

D gene: NA; clone size: NA; J gene: TRBJ2-3; V gene: TRBV24-1; CDR3 DNA: TGTGCCACCAGTGATTTTGAGCAGGGTCGGACAGATACGCAGTATTTT; CDR3 protein: CATSDFEQGRTDTQYF
D gene: NA; clone size: NA; J gene: TRBJ1-1; V gene: TRBV6-5; CDR3 DNA: TGTGCCAGCAGACCCCCCAGGGGCGGTCATGCTGAAGCTTTCTTT; CDR3 protein: CASRPPRGGHAEAFF
D gene: TRBD2; clone size: NA; J gene: TRBJ2-1; V gene: TRBV4-3; CDR3 DNA: TGCGCCAGCAGCCAAGTCCGCGGGGGGGCTTACAATGAGCAGTTCTTC; CDR3 protein: CASSQVRGGAYNEQFF
D gene: TRBD1; clone size: NA; J gene: TRBJ1-5; V gene: TRBV7-8; CDR3 DNA: TGTGCCAGCAGCTTAGAGGACAGGGCGAATCAGCCCCAGCATTTT; CDR3 protein: CASSLEDRANQPQHF
D gene: TRBD1; clone size: many; J gene: TRBJ2-1; V gene: TRBV2; CDR3 DNA: TGTGCCAGCAGTTTCGGGACAGGGTCAAGTGAGCAGTTCTTC; CDR3 protein: CASSFGTGSSEQFF
D gene: NA; clone size: NA; J gene: TRBJ1-6; V gene: TRBV18; CDR3 DNA: TGTGCCAGCCGGTTGGGGGGGGCACGTGGAAATTCACCCCTCCACTTT; CDR3 protein: CASRLGGARGNSPLHF
D gene: NA; clone size: NA; J gene: TRBJ1-6; V gene: TRBV5-1; CDR3 DNA: TGCGCCAGCAGCTTGGGGCACAGGGAAAGCTCCTATAATTCACCCCTCCACTTT; CDR3 protein: CASSLGHRESSYNSPLHF
D gene: NA; clone size: NA; J gene: TRBJ1-4; V gene: TRBV2; CDR3 DNA: TGTGCCAGCACCGGGGAAGGGAATGAAAAACTGTTTTTT; CDR3 protein: CASTGEGNEKLFF
D gene: TRBD1; clone size: NA; J gene: TRBJ2-7; V gene: TRBV10-3; CDR3 DNA: TGTGCCATCAGTTCGGGACAGGGGAACCTCTACGAGCAGTACTTC; CDR3 protein: CAISSGQGNLYEQYF
D gene: NA; clone size: NA; J gene: TRBJ2-5; V gene: TRBV5-6; CDR3 DNA: TGTGCCAGCAGCATCGGGATCGGCGGGGCGACCCAGTACTTC; CDR3 protein: CASSIGIGGATQYF
D gene: TRBD2; clone size: NA; J gene: TRBJ2-1; V gene: TRBV18; CDR3 DNA: TGTGCCAGCTCACCCACTAGCGGGGGTGACAATGAGCAGTTCTTC; CDR3 protein: CASSPTSGGDNEQFF
D gene: NA; clone size: NA; J gene: TRBJ2-1; V gene: TRBV6-2/TRBV6-3; CDR3 DNA: TGTGCCAGCAGCCCCGGTTTGAGTAACGCTGAGCAGTTCTTC; CDR3 protein: CASSPGLSNAEQFF
D gene: NA; clone size: once; J gene: TRBJ2-5; V gene: TRBV6-6; CDR3 DNA: TGTGCCAGCAGCCCAAATGCGGTCCAAGAGACCCAGTACTTC; CDR3 protein: CASSPNAVQETQYF
D gene: TRBD1; clone size: NA; J gene: TRBJ1-2; V gene: TRBV24-1; CDR3 DNA: TGTGCCACCAGTGCCTGGGACAGCTTAACGGAGGGCTACACCTTC; CDR3 protein: CATSAWDSLTEGYTF
D gene: TRBD1; clone size: once; J gene: TRBJ1-6; V gene: TRBV14; CDR3 DNA: TGTGCCAGCAGCCGACAGGGGAATTCACCCCTCCACTTT; CDR3 protein: CASSRQGNSPLHF
D gene: TRBD1; clone size: once; J gene: TRBJ1-2; V gene: TRBV5-4; CDR3 DNA: TGTGCCAGCAGTTCGACAGGGTACGCTGGCTACACCTTC; CDR3 protein: CASSSTGYAGYTF
D gene: NA; clone size: NA; J gene: TRBJ1-5; V gene: TRBV4-2; CDR3 DNA: TGTGCCAGCAGCCAAGCGGCAGGGGACCCGGGTCAGCCCCAGCATTTT; CDR3 protein: CASSQAAGDPGQPQHF
D gene: TRBD1; clone size: NA; J gene: TRBJ1-5; V gene: TRBV23-1; CDR3 DNA: TGCGCCAGCAGGCGGACAGGGCGGAATTGCAATCAGCCCCAGCATTTT; CDR3 protein: CASRRTGRNCNQPQHF
D gene: TRBD1; clone size: NA; J gene: TRBJ2-3; V gene: TRBV6-2/TRBV6-3; CDR3 DNA: TGTGCCAGCAGCCCTTGGACAGGTTGGGCAGATACGCAGTATTTT; CDR3 protein: CASSPWTGWADTQYF
D gene: TRBD2; clone size: NA; J gene: TRBJ2-1; V gene: TRBV9; CDR3 DNA: TGTGCCAGCAGCGATGCAACTAGCGGGGGTATCTCCTACAATGAGCAGTTCTTC; CDR3 protein: CASSDATSGGISYNEQFF
D gene: NA; clone size: NA; J gene: TRBJ1-5; V gene: TRBV6-5; CDR3 DNA: TGTGCCAGCAGTTACTCGAAAGGGGGTGGCAATCAGCCCCAGCATTTT; CDR3 protein: CASSYSKGGGNQPQHF
D gene: TRBD2; clone size: NA; J gene: TRBJ2-3; V gene: TRBV7-3; CDR3 DNA: TGTGCCAGCAGCTTAATGGGCCGGACTAGCGGCAGCACAGATACGCAGTATTTT; CDR3 protein: CASSLMGRTSGSTDTQYF
D gene: NA; clone size: NA; J gene: TRBJ1-6; V gene: TRBV28; CDR3 DNA: TGTGCCAGCAGTTCCGAACCAGGGATTTTAAATTCACCCCTCCACTTT; CDR3 protein: CASSSEPGILNSPLHF
D gene: TRBD1; clone size: NA; J gene: TRBJ2-7; V gene: TRBV2; CDR3 DNA: TGTGCCAGCAGTGAAGCGAGGACAGGGACCGGAAACGATCGCCGGGAGCAGTACTTC; CDR3 protein: CASSEARTGTGNDRREQYF
D gene: TRBD1; clone size: NA; J gene: TRBJ2-1; V gene: TRBV28; CDR3 DNA: TGTGCCAGCAGTGACAGGGGGACGGCCTACAATGAGCAGTTCTTC; CDR3 protein: CASSDRGTAYNEQFF
D gene: TRBD1; clone size: NA; J gene: TRBJ1-1; V gene: TRBV19; CDR3 DNA: TGTGCCAGTAGTATAAGAACAGGGGGCGCGACTGAAGCTTTCTTT; CDR3 protein: CASSIRTGGATEAFF
D gene: TRBD1; clone size: NA; J gene: TRBJ1-5; V gene: TRBV19; CDR3 DNA: TGTGCCAGTAGTAGAAAAAGGACAGGGATCGACCAGCCCCAGCATTTT; CDR3 protein: CASSRKRTGIDQPQHF
D gene: TRBD1; clone size: once; J gene: TRBJ2-2; V gene: TRBV6-6; CDR3 DNA: TGTGCCAGCAGTTATCAAGGGGGCTCGCACACCGGGGAGCTGTTTTTT; CDR3 protein: CASSYQGGSHTGELFF
D gene: NA; clone size: NA; J gene: TRBJ1-2; V gene: TRBV2; CDR3 DNA: TGTGCCAGCAGTGAAATCAAGGGAGGGAATGGCTACACCTTC; CDR3 protein: CASSEIKGGNGYTF
D gene: TRBD2; clone size: NA; J gene: TRBJ2-3; V gene: TRBV6-2/TRBV6-3; CDR3 DNA: TGTGCCAGCAGCTCTTGGAGCGGGGGACGCACAGATACGCAGTATTTT; CDR3 protein: CASSSWSGGRTDTQYF
D gene: TRBD1; clone size: NA; J gene: TRBJ1-2; V gene: TRBV7-7; CDR3 DNA: TGTGCCAGCAGCTTATCGGGACAGGGGCGAGGAGTCTGCGACTATGGCTACACCTTC; CDR3 protein: CASSLSGQGRGVCDYGYTF
D gene: TRBD1; clone size: NA; J gene: TRBJ1-1; V gene: TRBV6-5; CDR3 DNA: TGTGCCAGCAGTCCGGTGGACAGGGAAGCTTTCTTT; CDR3 protein: CASSPVDREAFF
D gene: NA; clone size: NA; J gene: TRBJ1-6; V gene: TRBV7-2; CDR3 DNA: TGTGCCAGCAGCTTACTCCCCGATTGGCAGACAATGGCACCCCTCCACTTT; CDR3 protein: CASSLLPDWQTMAPLHF
D gene: TRBD1; clone size: NA; J gene: TRBJ1-3; V gene: TRBV7-2; CDR3 DNA: TGTGCCAGCAGCTTTCGACAGGGGGCTGAGGGAAACACCATATATTTT; CDR3 protein: CASSFRQGAEGNTIYF
D gene: NA; clone size: NA; J gene: TRBJ2-4; V gene: TRBV2; CDR3 DNA: TGTGCCAGCAGCCCCTCCCAACAGGCCAAAAACATTCAGTACTTC; CDR3 protein: CASSPSQQAKNIQYF